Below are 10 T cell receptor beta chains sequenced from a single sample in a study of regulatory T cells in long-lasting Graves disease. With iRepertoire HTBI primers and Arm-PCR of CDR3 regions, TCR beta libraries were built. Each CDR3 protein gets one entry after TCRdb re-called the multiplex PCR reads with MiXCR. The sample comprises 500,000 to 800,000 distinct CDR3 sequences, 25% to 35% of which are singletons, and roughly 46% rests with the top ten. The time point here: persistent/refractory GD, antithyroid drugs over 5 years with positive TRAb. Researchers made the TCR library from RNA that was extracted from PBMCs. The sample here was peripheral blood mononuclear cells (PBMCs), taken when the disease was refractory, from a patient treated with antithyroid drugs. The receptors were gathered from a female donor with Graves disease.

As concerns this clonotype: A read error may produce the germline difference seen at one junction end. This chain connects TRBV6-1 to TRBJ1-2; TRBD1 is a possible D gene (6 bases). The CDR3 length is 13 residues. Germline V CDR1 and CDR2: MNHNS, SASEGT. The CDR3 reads CKTRDTEGYGYTF. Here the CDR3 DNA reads TGCAAAACGCGGGACACTGAAGGTTATGGCTACACCTTC.

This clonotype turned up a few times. For the CDR3, the DNA is TGTGCCAGCAGCCGCACCCCCGGGACAGGGCGGTTCGTGAACACTGAAGCTTTCTTT. Translated: CASSRTPGTGRFVNTEAFF. The rearrangement links TRBV28 to TRBJ1-1, with 9 positions matching TRBD1. The CDR3 is 19 residues long. The germline gives CDR1 MDHEN, CDR2 SYDVKM. V lost 6 bases to trimming and J lost 0 bases; unmatched junction nucleotides: 17. The whole variable domain, remainder taken from reference TRBV28 and TRBJ1-1, is DVKVTQSSRYLVKRTGEKVFLECVQDMDHENMFWYRQDPGLGLRLIYFSYDVKMKEKGDIPEGYSVSREKKERFSLILESASTNQTSMYLCASSRTPGTGRFVNTEAFFGQGTRLTVV.

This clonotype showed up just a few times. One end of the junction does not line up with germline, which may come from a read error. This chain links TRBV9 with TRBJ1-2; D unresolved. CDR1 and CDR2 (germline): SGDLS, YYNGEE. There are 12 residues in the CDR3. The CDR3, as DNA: TGTGCCAGCAGCGAAGGACTTCGGGAGAAACGTTTC. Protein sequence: CASSEGLREKRF.

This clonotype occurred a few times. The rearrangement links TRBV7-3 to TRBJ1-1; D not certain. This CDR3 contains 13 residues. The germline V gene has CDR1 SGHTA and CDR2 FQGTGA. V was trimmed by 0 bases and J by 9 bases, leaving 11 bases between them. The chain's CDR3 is CASSLTPQNKAFF. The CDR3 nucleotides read TGTGCCAGCAGCTTAACTCCCCAGAACAAAGCTTTCTTT.

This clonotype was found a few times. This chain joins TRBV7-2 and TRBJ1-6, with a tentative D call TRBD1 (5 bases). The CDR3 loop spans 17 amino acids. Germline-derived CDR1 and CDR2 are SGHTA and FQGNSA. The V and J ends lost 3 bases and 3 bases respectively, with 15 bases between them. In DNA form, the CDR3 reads TGTGCCAGCAGCTTCCGGGAGGGGTCCCTCTATAATTCACCCCTCCACTTT. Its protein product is CASSFREGSLYNSPLHF.

Here the CDR3 DNA reads TGCGCCAGCAGCTGGGGGAGAGACAGTAACTACTACGAGCAGTACTTC. Protein sequence: CASSWGRDSNYYEQYF. The genes are TRBV5-1 and TRBJ2-7; TRBD1 or TRBD2 may be the D gene (5 bases each). Germline-derived CDR1 and CDR2 are SGHRS and YFSETQ. The V end was cut by 3 bases, the J end by 3 bases, with 19 bases between. The CDR3 length is 16 residues.

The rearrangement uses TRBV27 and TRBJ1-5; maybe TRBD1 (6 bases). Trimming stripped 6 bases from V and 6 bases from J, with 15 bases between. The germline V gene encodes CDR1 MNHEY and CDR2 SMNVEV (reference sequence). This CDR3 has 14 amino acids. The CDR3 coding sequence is TGTGCCAGCAGACTCCAGGGGTCGGGTCAGCCCCAGCATTTT. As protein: CASRLQGSGQPQHF.

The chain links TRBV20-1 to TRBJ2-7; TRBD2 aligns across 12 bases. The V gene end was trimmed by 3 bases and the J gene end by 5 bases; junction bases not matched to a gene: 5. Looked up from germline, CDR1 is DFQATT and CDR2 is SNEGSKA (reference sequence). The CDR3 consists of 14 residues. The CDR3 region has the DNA TGCAGTGCTAGCCGACTAGCGGGAGACAACGAGCAGTACTTC. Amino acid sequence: CSASRLAGDNEQYF.

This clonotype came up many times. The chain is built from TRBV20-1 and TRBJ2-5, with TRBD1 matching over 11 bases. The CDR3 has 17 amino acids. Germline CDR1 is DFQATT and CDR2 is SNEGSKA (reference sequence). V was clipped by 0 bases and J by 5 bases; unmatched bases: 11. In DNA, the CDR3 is TGCAGTGCTAGAGACCCCAGGGACAGGGGGATCAAGGAGACCCAGTACTTC. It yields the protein CSARDPRDRGIKETQYF.

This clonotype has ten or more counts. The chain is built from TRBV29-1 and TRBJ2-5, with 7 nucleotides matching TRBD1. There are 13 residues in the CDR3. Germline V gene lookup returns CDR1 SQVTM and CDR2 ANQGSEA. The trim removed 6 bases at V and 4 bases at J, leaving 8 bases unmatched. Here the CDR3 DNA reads TGCAGCGTAGGGGGCGCAGGGAGAGAGACCCAGTACTTC. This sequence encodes CSVGGAGRETQYF.